The clone carrying this T cell receptor beta chain was counted a single time. The data originate from a study of blood T cell repertoires in COVID-19. Background on the study: Samples taken during acute and convalescent COVID-19 were collected in the United States, Italy and Spain.

Germline V CDR1 and CDR2: SGHRS, YFSETQ. This CDR3 region has 16 residues. With 0 bases removed from V and 0 bases from J, the gap between germline ends came to 10 bases. Authors' data handling: Using reference gene primer amplification, nucleated cell counts were estimated. Produced via immunoSEQ multiplex PCR; TCRdb's table is partial and in-frame only. The DNA was the basis for D and trimming; V, J and clone size are from that table. The sample has under 30,000 clones, more than 75% seen once; the top ten hold 8.3%. This clonotype originated in a man aged 50-60 years with active COVID-19. The sequenced material came from peripheral blood. The V gene is TRBV5-1, the J gene TRBJ2-1; no reliable D call. CDR3 coding DNA: TGCGCCAGCAGCTTGGCTCCTGCTAGCTCCTACAATGAGCAGTTCTTC. Its protein is CASSLAPASSYNEQFF.